This T cell receptor beta chain derives from a study of a mutant IDH1 vaccine in newly diagnosed glioma. Study-wide context: The study started vaccination 4-6 weeks after radiotherapy alone, or with temozolomide cycles. Sex among treated patients split about 60% male, roughly 38% female; mean age was roughly 40 years. Prior therapy was radiotherapy, temozolomide, or both; most received both.

With 5 bases removed from V and 1 base from J, the gap between germline ends came to 11 bases. Looked up from germline, CDR1 is LNHNV and CDR2 is YYDKDF (reference sequence). This CDR3 region has 14 residues. As to this clone: Its antigen is undetermined.

Here immunoSEQ multiplex PCR was the method, and the copy in TCRdb shows in-frame clones only, minus some. The table lists 20,000 to 30,000 clones, roughly 82% of them singletons, with approximately 3.8% in the top ten. Time point defined: week 47, end of study. Vaccinated patients received 300 ug of mutant IDH1 20-mer peptide per dose, with topical imiquimod. Eight vaccine injections were given to patients in weeks 1, 3, 5, 7, 11, 15, 19 and 23. This sequence originates from a man between 35 and 55 years old with glioma. Some clones in this sample may be carry-over from other donors' samples. The material was PBMCs, obtained from a glioma patient whose treatment included an IDH1 peptide vaccine. J is TRBJ1-2 and V is TRBV15; D not certain. The CDR3 loop is CATSSGPNNYGYTF. The CDR3 region has the DNA TGTGCCACCAGCTCGGGCCCGAATAACTATGGCTACACCTTC. Together with reference TRBV15 and TRBJ1-2, the CDR3 gives the full variable domain: DAMVIQNPRYQVTQFGKPVTLSCSQTLNHNVMYWYQQKSSQAPKLLFHYYDKDFNNEADTPDNFQSRRPNTSFCFLDIRSPGLGDTAMYLCATSSGPNNYGYTFGSGTRLTVV.